This TCR beta chain was identified in a study of T cell changes during pregnancy in multiple sclerosis. The germline V gene has CDR1 SGHRS and CDR2 YFSETQ. The CDR3 is 15 amino acids. V lost 2 bases and J lost 3; bases outside the gene matches: 4. This table comes from immunoSEQ multiplex PCR, and its TCRdb copy is limited to in-frame clones, with some not included. The table lists fewer than 35,000 clones, about nine tenths of them singletons. The TCR originated in a female donor with multiple sclerosis, enrolled in a pregnancy study. V is TRBV5-1 and J is TRBJ1-2, with 10 bases lining up with TRBD1. This material consisted of CD8+ T cells from peripheral blood mononuclear cells, taken in the second trimester of pregnancy. The CDR3 reads CASSFRQGADYGYTF. The CDR3 DNA sequence: TGCGCCAGCAGCTTCCGACAGGGGGCGGACTATGGCTACACCTTC.